What follows are 27 T cell receptor beta chains derived from one specimen sequenced in a study of cytotoxic CD8 clonotypes in ibrutinib-treated CLL. Clones were sequenced by immunoSEQ multiplex PCR, and TCRdb holds only the in-frame ones, with some missing. The sample holds 150,000 to 200,000 clones, around 72% seen once. Sequenced material: PBMCs, taken after 24 months of ibrutinib treatment. Source of these receptors: a human donor with chronic lymphocytic leukemia.

The rearrangement uses TRBV7-2 and TRBJ2-2; D is uncertain. CDR1 SGHTA and CDR2 FQGNSA come from the germline V gene. CDR3 size: 13 residues. Between the trimmed V and J ends, which lost 3 bases and 5 bases, there was a span of 7 bases. In DNA, the CDR3 is TGTGCCAGCAGCTTTGAGAGAACCGGGGAGCTGTTTTTT. This translates into CASSFERTGELFF.

The chain combines TRBV7-2 with TRBJ2-2; 9 bases line up with TRBD2. The CDR3 extends over 14 amino acids. CDR1 SGHTA and CDR2 FQGNSA come from the germline V gene. The junction had 3 bases not matched to a gene; V was cut back by 5 bases and J by 5 bases. In nucleotides, the CDR3 is TGTGCCAGCAGCCGACTAGCGGTTACCGGGGAGCTGTTTTTT. This codes for CASSRLAVTGELFF. The full variable domain, its missing parts supplied by reference TRBV7-2 and TRBJ2-2, is GAGVSQSPSNKVTEKGKDVELRCDPISGHTALYWYRQSLGQGLEFLIYFQGNSAPDKSGLPSDRFSAERTGGSVSTLTIQRTQQEDSAVYLCASSRLAVTGELFFGEGSRLTVL.

The chain employs TRBV6-5 and TRBJ2-7; possibly TRBD1 or TRBD2 for D (5 bases each). This CDR3 is 12 amino acids long. The germline V gene encodes CDR1 MNHEY and CDR2 SVGAGI. V was shortened by 5 bases and J by 3 bases, with 8 bases between the two germline ends. CDR3 in DNA: TGTGCCAGCAGTCGAGGGGTCTACGAGCAGTACTTC. This sequence encodes CASSRGVYEQYF.

The chain uses TRBV7-9 and TRBJ1-1; TRBD1 might be the D (5 bases). Trimming removed 5 bases at V and 1 base at J, with 14 bases between. The germline V gene has CDR1 SEHNR and CDR2 FQNEAQ (reference sequence). CDR3 length: 15 amino acids. The CDR3 DNA sequence: TGTGCCAGCAGCCCCCAAGGACATAAGAACACTGAAGCTTTCTTT. Its translation is CASSPQGHKNTEAFF. Complete variable domain (other parts from reference TRBV7-9 and TRBJ1-1): DTGVSQNPRHKITKRGQNVTFRCDPISEHNRLYWYRQTLGQGPEFLTYFQNEAQLEKSRLLSDRFSAERPKGSFSTLEIQRTEQGDSAMYLCASSPQGHKNTEAFFGQGTRLTVV.

The chain recombines TRBV6-5 with TRBJ2-7, with TRBD2 matching over 8 bases. Germline-derived CDR1 and CDR2 are MNHEY and SVGAGI. J lost 3 bases, V lost 7 bases, and 8 bases had no gene match. The CDR3 runs 14 residues. CDR3 in amino acids: CASKASGRHYEQYF. The CDR3 DNA reads TGTGCCAGCAAGGCAAGCGGGAGACACTACGAGCAGTACTTC.

V gene TRBV11-2 combines with J gene TRBJ2-7; 8 nucleotides align to TRBD2. The CDR3 runs to 15 residues. J was trimmed by 6 bases and V by 5 bases; bases with no gene match: 12. CDR1 SGHAT and CDR2 FQNNGV come from the germline V gene. The CDR3 spells CASSIGGLAGFEQYF. CDR3 coding DNA: TGTGCCAGCAGCATAGGTGGACTAGCCGGTTTCGAGCAGTACTTC.

This rearrangement joins TRBV5-5 to TRBJ1-2; TRBD1 might be the D (6 bases). Trimming removed 2 bases at V and 5 bases at J, with 10 bases between. The CDR3 length is 13 residues. Per the germline V gene, CDR1 is SGHKS and CDR2 is YYEKEE (reference sequence). DNA of the CDR3: TGTGCCAGCAGCTTACAGGGTGAATATGGCTACACCTTC. As protein: CASSLQGEYGYTF.

The chain recombines TRBV30 with TRBJ2-2; D may be TRBD1 (5 bases). CDR3 size: 13 residues. Per germline, CDR1 GTSNPN and CDR2 SVGIG (reference sequence). V was clipped by 5 bases and J by 4 bases, with 11 bases between them. The chain's CDR3 is CAWSRGVTGELFF. The CDR3 DNA reads TGTGCCTGGTCAAGGGGCGTCACCGGGGAGCTGTTTTTT.

This clone was seen many times. V usage is TRBV28 and J usage is TRBJ2-7; D possibly matches TRBD1 or TRBD2 (6 bases each). CDR3 size: 14 residues. The germline V gene has CDR1 MDHEN and CDR2 SYDVKM. V lost 7 bases, J lost 1 base, and 14 bases lay in between. The CDR3 DNA sequence: TGTGCCAGCACTCATACAGGGACTTCCTACGAGCAGTACTTC. Encoded protein: CASTHTGTSYEQYF.

The rearrangement joins TRBV18 to TRBJ1-5; 8 bases are a match to TRBD1. From germline, CDR1 is KGHSH and CDR2 LQKENI. The CDR3 runs 14 residues. V gave up 6 bases and J gave up 3 bases; unmatched junction bases: 4. The CDR3 region has the DNA TGTGCCAGCTCCGGACAGGGTGACAATCAGCCCCAGCATTTT. Amino acids: CASSGQGDNQPQHF. Looking up the rest from reference TRBV18 and TRBJ1-5 gives the full variable domain: NAGVMQNPRHLVRRRGQEARLRCSPMKGHSHVYWYRQLPEEGLKFMVYLQKENIIDESGMPKERFSAEFPKEGPSILRIQQVVRGDSAAYFCASSGQGDNQPQHFGDGTRLSIL.

This chain connects TRBV18 to TRBJ2-1; 8 bases line up with TRBD2. V lost 2 bases, J lost 9 bases, and 9 bases stayed unmatched. The CDR3 contains 15 residues. CDR1 KGHSH and CDR2 LQKENI come from the germline V gene. The CDR3 region has the DNA TGTGCCAGCTCACCAGGGGTAATAGCGGGAATTGAGCAGTTCTTC. Translated: CASSPGVIAGIEQFF.

This sequence joins TRBV5-6 and TRBJ2-2; 8 bases are a match to TRBD1. V trimming: 1 base; J trimming: 4 bases; junction bases outside the gene matches: 0. Germline V gene lookup returns CDR1 SGHDT and CDR2 YYEEEE. This CDR3 has 14 amino acids. Here the CDR3 DNA reads TGTGCCAGCAGCTTGACAGGGGGCACCGGGGAGCTGTTTTTT. Translation gives CASSLTGGTGELFF.

The chain joins TRBV28 to TRBJ1-2; no firm D call. This CDR3 is built from 15 residues. Trimming took off 5 bases at V and 3 bases at J, with 16 bases between the two ends. CDR1 is MDHEN, CDR2 SYDVKM, per germline. This CDR3 is CASSLSHARDYGYTF. The CDR3 DNA is TGTGCCAGCAGTCTATCCCATGCCAGAGACTATGGCTACACCTTC.

The chain has TRBV7-2 and TRBJ1-1, with 8 bases aligning to TRBD1. Germline values: CDR1 SGHTA, CDR2 FQGNSA. The CDR3 is 15 residues long. Germline trimming cut 5 bases from V and 0 bases from J; bases unmatched to any gene: 5. In DNA form, the CDR3 reads TGTGCCAGCAGCCCCCGGGGACAGGTGAACACTGAAGCTTTCTTT. Its translation: CASSPRGQVNTEAFF.

The V gene is TRBV18, the J gene TRBJ2-7, with D possibly called TRBD1 or TRBD2 (5 bases each). The V and J ends lost 2 bases and 0 bases respectively, with 20 bases between them. CDR3 length: 18 residues. Germline V lookup: CDR1 KGHSH, CDR2 LQKENI. CDR3 region: CASSPDAGSGISSYEQYF. The CDR3 region has the DNA TGTGCCAGCTCACCAGACGCAGGGTCGGGAATTAGCTCCTACGAGCAGTACTTC.

This clone was found once. The genes are TRBV4-1 and TRBJ2-1; tentative D call: TRBD1 (6 bases). V was trimmed by 1 base and J by 7 bases, leaving 14 bases between them. Per germline, CDR1 MGHRA and CDR2 YSYEKL. The CDR3 sequence is 15 residues long. The CDR3 sequence is CASSQGWTALNEQFF. The CDR3, as DNA: TGCGCCAGCAGCCAAGGTTGGACAGCCCTTAATGAGCAGTTCTTC.

The chain is built from TRBV28 and TRBJ2-5; 11 positions match TRBD2. The CDR3 loop spans 15 amino acids. V dropped 7 bases and J dropped 5; count of bases not matched to a gene: 9. Germline loops: CDR1 MDHEN, CDR2 SYDVKM. CDR3 amino acids: CASTGTSGKLETQYF. DNA of the CDR3: TGTGCCAGCACCGGGACTAGCGGAAAATTGGAGACCCAGTACTTC.

In its sample, this clone was seen a few times. The CDR3 DNA reads TGTGCCACCCGAGCGGGAGCGAACACCGGGGAGCTGTTTTTT. It specifies CATRAGANTGELFF. This chain connects TRBV10-3 to TRBJ2-2; TRBD2 matches at 8 bases. CDR3 length: 14 residues. The V gene end was trimmed by 10 bases and the J gene end by 0 bases; junction bases not matched to a gene: 4. CDR1 is ENHRY and CDR2 is SYGVKD in the germline V gene.

CDR3 in amino acids: CAWGVQGFYGYTF. CDR3 DNA: TGTGCCTGGGGCGTACAGGGTTTCTATGGCTACACCTTC. The chain uses TRBV30 and TRBJ1-2; maybe TRBD1 (6 bases). V was clipped by 5 bases and J by 4 bases, with 14 bases between them. Germline CDR1 and CDR2: GTSNPN and SVGIG (reference sequence). The CDR3 runs 13 residues.

The chain combines TRBV4-2 with TRBJ2-2; TRBD1 is a possible D gene (5 bases). Germline-derived CDR1 and CDR2 are LGHNA and YNFKEQ. CDR3 size: 16 residues. V was shortened by 2 bases and J by 0 bases, with 10 bases between the two germline ends. The CDR3 here is CASSQYQGANTGELFF. The CDR3 DNA sequence: TGTGCCAGCAGCCAATATCAAGGGGCGAACACCGGGGAGCTGTTTTTT.

The CDR3 spells CASSLLADNEQFF. The CDR3 region has the DNA TGTGCCAGCAGTTTATTGGCCGACAATGAGCAGTTCTTC. The V gene is TRBV6-5, the J gene TRBJ2-1, with D unclear. Trimming pared 4 bases from V and 5 bases from J, leaving 9 bases between. The CDR3 has 13 amino acids. The V gene's germline CDR1 is MNHEY and CDR2 SVGAGI.

The chain recombines TRBV14 with TRBJ2-7; D possibly corresponds to TRBD2 (5 bases). V dropped 4 bases and J dropped 2 bases, with 12 bases sitting between them. Germline loops: CDR1 SGHDN, CDR2 FVKESK. The CDR3 totals 14 residues. The CDR3 bases are TGTGCCAGCAGCCGGGCTAGCAGGACCTACGAGCAGTACTTC. It translates to CASSRASRTYEQYF.

The rearrangement links TRBV4-1 to TRBJ2-2; D may be TRBD2 (6 bases). Germline CDR1 is MGHRA and CDR2 is YSYEKL. The CDR3 runs 16 residues. V lost 3 bases and J lost 0, with 11 bases in between. CDR3 nucleotides: TGCGCCAGCAGCCAGCTAGCGATTTCGAACACCGGGGAGCTGTTTTTT. Residues: CASSQLAISNTGELFF.

The chain carries TRBV30 and TRBJ1-2; D unclear. CDR1 and CDR2 (germline): GTSNPN, SVGIG (reference sequence). The CDR3 extends over 14 amino acids. V was shortened by 4 bases and J by 1 base, with 13 bases between the two germline ends. This chain's CDR3 is CAWNPRKVNYGYTF. The CDR3 region has the DNA TGTGCCTGGAACCCGAGAAAGGTTAACTATGGCTACACCTTC.

The rearrangement links TRBV7-2 to TRBJ2-7; D gene unclear. The germline gives CDR1 SGHTA, CDR2 FQGNSA. Trimming took 2 bases from V and 12 from J, leaving 11 bases between them. The CDR3 length is 11 residues. The CDR3 DNA follows: TGTGCCAGCAGCTTATTTGACTTACGGTACTTC. This sequence encodes CASSLFDLRYF.

J is TRBJ2-7 and V is TRBV5-6, with D maybe TRBD2 (5 bases). This CDR3 region has 16 residues. Germline assignment: CDR1 SGHDT and CDR2 YYEEEE. Trimming left V 0 bases short and J 2 bases short, with 15 bases between. CDR3 nucleotide sequence: TGTGCCAGCAGCTTGGCAAGGCGGGTTACTGCCTACGAGCAGTACTTC. This translates into CASSLARRVTAYEQYF. Variable domain in full (rest from reference TRBV5-6 and TRBJ2-7): DAGVTQSPTHLIKTRGQQVTLRCSPKSGHDTVSWYQQALGQGPQFIFQYYEEEERQRGNFPDRFSGHQFPNYSSELNVNALLLGDSALYLCASSLARRVTAYEQYFGPGTRLTVT.

In regard to this clone: Different DNA sequences within this sample yield the same CDR3. The chain carries TRBV4-2 and TRBJ2-2; 11 bases are shared with TRBD2. V lost 1 base, J lost 6 bases, and 4 bases stayed unmatched. Germline V lookup: CDR1 LGHNA, CDR2 YNFKEQ. The length of the CDR3 is 16 residues. This CDR3 reads CASSQVLAGGSGELFF. Written as DNA, the CDR3 is TGTGCCAGCAGCCAAGTTCTAGCGGGAGGCTCCGGGGAGCTGTTTTTT.